Described below is a single T cell receptor beta chain sequence and its context. A single record per CDR3 protein comes from TCRdb applying MiXCR to the PCR reads. The sample includes under 20,000 distinct CDR3 sequences, roughly 46% of them seen just once. This record belongs to a study of CD4 and CD8 cells across lung adenocarcinoma regions. Germline V gene lookup returns CDR1 MNHEY and CDR2 SMNVEV (reference sequence). Trimming pared 5 bases from V and 12 bases from J, leaving 15 bases between. This CDR3 region has 12 residues. This TCR derives from a male donor with lung adenocarcinoma. The CD4 and CD8 labels of this study may be unreliable. Material: CD4+ T cells from the margin of a lung tumor. The chain recombines TRBV27 with TRBJ2-3; tentatively, D is TRBD2 (6 bases). CDR3 coding DNA: TGTGCCAGCAGTACTAGCAAAAACATTCAGTATTTT. Protein: CASSTSKNIQYF.